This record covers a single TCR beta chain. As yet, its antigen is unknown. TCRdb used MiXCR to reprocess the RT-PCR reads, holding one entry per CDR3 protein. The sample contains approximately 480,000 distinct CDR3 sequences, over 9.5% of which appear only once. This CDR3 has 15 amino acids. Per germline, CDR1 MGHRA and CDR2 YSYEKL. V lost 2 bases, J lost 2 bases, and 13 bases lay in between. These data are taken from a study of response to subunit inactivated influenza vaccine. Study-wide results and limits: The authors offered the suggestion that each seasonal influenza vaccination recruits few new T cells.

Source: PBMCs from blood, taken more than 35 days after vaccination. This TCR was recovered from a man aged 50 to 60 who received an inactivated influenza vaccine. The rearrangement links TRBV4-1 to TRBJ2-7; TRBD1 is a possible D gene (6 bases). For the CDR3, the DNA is TGCGCCAGCAGCCAACTCCAGACAGGCGCCTACGAGCAGTACTTC. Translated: CASSQLQTGAYEQYF.